Given below is one T cell receptor (beta chain) in context. Antigen specificity is unknown. The sample comes from a study of vaccination effects on CD4 cells after COVID-19. Assay: immunoSEQ multiplex PCR; the TCRdb copy retains only in-frame clones and omits some. The sample records tens of thousands of clones, about two thirds being singletons. Before any sequencing was done, the ViraFEST assay used viral peptide pools to expand antigen-specific CD4+ T cells. Subsequent to less than twelve days of culture, CD4+ T cells were isolated. The person had a PCR-confirmed SARS-CoV-2 infection during March to December 2020. The germline V and J ends were trimmed by 6 bases and 9 bases, with 18 bases remaining between them. The germline gives CDR1 MNHEY, CDR2 SVGAGI. This CDR3 region has 13 residues.

The material was CD4+ T cells from PBMCs cultured with a peptide pool, obtained before COVID-19 vaccination. The chain carries TRBV6-5 and TRBJ2-7, with D unclear. The receptor comes from a human donor who had a prior SARS-CoV-2 infection. In nucleotides, the CDR3 is TGTGCCAGCAGCATTGGACCTACCGAGGTGCAGTACTTC. It encodes CASSIGPTEVQYF.